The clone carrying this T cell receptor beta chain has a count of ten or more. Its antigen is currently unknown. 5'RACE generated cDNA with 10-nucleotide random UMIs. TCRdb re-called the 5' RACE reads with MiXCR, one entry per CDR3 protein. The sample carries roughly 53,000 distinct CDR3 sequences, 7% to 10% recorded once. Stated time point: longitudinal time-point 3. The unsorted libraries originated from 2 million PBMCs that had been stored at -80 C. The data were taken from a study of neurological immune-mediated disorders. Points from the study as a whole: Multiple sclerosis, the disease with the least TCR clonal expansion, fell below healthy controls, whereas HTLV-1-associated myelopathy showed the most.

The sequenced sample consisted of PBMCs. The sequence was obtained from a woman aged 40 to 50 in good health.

In DNA form, the CDR3 reads TGTGCCAGCACCCGCCGGGCCGATAGCACAGATACGCAGTATTTT. It specifies CASTRRADSTDTQYF. The chain carries TRBV6-6 and TRBJ2-3; D is undetermined. The CDR3 consists of 15 residues. Trimming cost V 7 bases and J 0 bases, with 14 bases left between them. Germline V gene sequence: CDR1 MNHNY, CDR2 SVGAGI (reference sequence).